One sample yielded the 5 T cell receptor beta chains listed below, sequenced in a study of blood T cell repertoires in COVID-19. Using immunoSEQ multiplex PCR, the repertoire was profiled, and TCRdb retains in-frame clones only, with some absent. The sample lists 180,000 or so clones; roughly 78% were seen once. Sequenced input: peripheral blood. The receptor source for this set is a woman older than 75 with active or convalescent COVID-19.

The chain employs TRBV14 and TRBJ1-6, with TRBD1 identical over 10 bases. Losses at the gene ends were 0 bases for V and 9 bases for J; bases not matched to a gene: 5. The germline V gene encodes CDR1 SGHDN and CDR2 FVKESK. The length of the CDR3 is 16 residues. This CDR3 reads CASSQDLDRGVSPLHF. Written as DNA, the CDR3 is TGTGCCAGCAGCCAAGATTTGGACAGGGGGGTTTCACCCCTCCACTTT.

The chain joins TRBV10-3 to TRBJ2-2; no clear D. Germline-derived CDR1 and CDR2 are ENHRY and SYGVKD. Trimming removed 0 bases at V and 7 bases at J, with 15 bases between. There are 16 residues in the CDR3. DNA for the CDR3: TGTGCCATCAGTGAGTCTGGCACTTCTACAGTCGGGGAGCTGTTTTTT. Its protein is CAISESGTSTVGELFF.

This rearrangement joins TRBV11-2 to TRBJ2-5; 11 positions match TRBD2. Germline V lookup: CDR1 SGHAT, CDR2 FQNNGV. The CDR3 loop spans 17 amino acids. V was clipped by 1 base and J by 1 base; unmatched bases: 5. The CDR3 DNA reads TGTGCCAGCAGCTTAGGAGGGCTAGCGGGGGGCCAAGAGACCCAGTACTTC. Translated, it gives CASSLGGLAGGQETQYF.

J is TRBJ1-2 and V is TRBV6-5; possible D gene TRBD1, 6 bases. V lost 4 bases, J lost 8 bases, and 11 bases lay in between. CDR1 is MNHEY and CDR2 is SVGAGI in the germline V gene. The CDR3 has 12 residues. CDR3 amino acids: CASSSRGTGYTF. CDR3 DNA sequence: TGTGCCAGCAGTTCTAGGGGGACCGGCTACACCTTC.

CDR3 sequence reads: CASSHSAGLSYEQYF. CDR3 DNA: TGTGCCAGCAGCCACTCCGCAGGACTGTCCTACGAGCAGTACTTC. The gene calls are TRBV4-2 and TRBJ2-7, with TRBD2 as a possible D gene (5 bases). This CDR3 is 15 amino acids long. Trimming shortened V by 3 bases and J by 1 base, and 13 bases separated the two germline ends. Per germline, CDR1 LGHNA and CDR2 YNFKEQ.